The 25 T cell receptor beta chains reported below all come from one sample, sequenced in a study of cytomegalovirus exposure and HLA in healthy donors. Vbeta (60) and Jbeta (13) primers were used in the PCR. Profiling relied on immunoSEQ multiplex PCR, and the TCRdb table lists in-frame clones only, not all of them. The table lists around 160,000 clones, almost 80% of them singletons, with roughly 9.7% in the top ten. Input material: PBMCs. These receptors originate from a man younger than 30 in good health and CMV-seropositive.

The V and J genes are TRBV14 and TRBJ2-7, with D hard to call. Germline loops: CDR1 SGHDN, CDR2 FVKESK. The CDR3 is 12 amino acids. Trimming left V 5 bases short and J 0 bases short, with 5 bases between. DNA of the CDR3: TGTGCCAGCAGCTCGAGCTCCTACGAGCAGTACTTC. Its protein is CASSSSSYEQYF.

The chain is built from TRBV10-1 and TRBJ2-5; D is perhaps TRBD1 (6 bases). Germline-derived CDR1 and CDR2 are WNHNN and SYGVQD (reference sequence). CDR3 size: 14 residues. V was cut by 4 bases and J by 5 bases, with 14 bases left in between. DNA of the CDR3: TGCGCCAGCAGTGCTATACAGGGTAGGGAGACCCAGTACTTC. Its translation: CASSAIQGRETQYF.

This clone has just one count. The rearrangement links TRBV6-1 to TRBJ2-5; D unresolved. The better agreement between TRBJ2-7 and the DNA end casts doubt on the J call. There are 10 residues in the CDR3. Germline V lookup: CDR1 MNHNS, CDR2 SASEGT. The CDR3 region is CASSETEQYF. CDR3 DNA: TGTGCCAGCAGTGAAACCGAGCAGTACTTC.

The rearrangement links TRBV4-3 to TRBJ2-7, with TRBD1 matching over 10 bases. Germline trimming cut 0 bases from V and 5 bases from J; bases unmatched to any gene: 7. Germline-derived CDR1 and CDR2 are LGHNA and YSLEER. CDR3 length: 16 amino acids. In DNA form, the CDR3 reads TGCGCCAGCAGCCAAGATCGGGGACAGGGGTCCCACGAGCAGTACTTC. Its translation: CASSQDRGQGSHEQYF.

J is TRBJ2-7 and V is TRBV19, with TRBD2 matching over 7 bases. CDR3 length equals 14 residues. CDR1 and CDR2 (germline): LNHDA, SQIVND (reference sequence). With V trimmed by 5 bases and J by 6 bases, 10 bases remained unmatched. The CDR3 protein is CASSPSRLAGEQYF. In nucleotides, the CDR3 is TGTGCCAGTAGTCCTTCCCGACTAGCTGGCGAGCAGTACTTC.

The chain carries TRBV7-9 and TRBJ2-7; TRBD1 agrees at 9 bases. Germline V gene sequence: CDR1 SEHNR, CDR2 FQNEAQ (reference sequence). The CDR3 runs to 14 residues. The junction had 4 bases not matched to a gene; V was cut back by 5 bases and J by 2 bases. The CDR3, as DNA: TGTGCCAGCAGCACGCGACAGGGGGCCTACGAGCAGTACTTC. Translated: CASSTRQGAYEQYF.

The V gene is TRBV6-1, the J gene TRBJ2-5, with D perhaps matching TRBD1 (5 bases). V shed 4 bases and J shed 5 bases, with 14 bases lying between them. Germline lookup yields CDR1 MNHNS and CDR2 SASEGT. The CDR3 extends over 14 amino acids. The CDR3 DNA reads TGTGCCAGCAGTGGGGGCCAGGGCTGGGAGACCCAGTACTTC. Protein product: CASSGGQGWETQYF.

This chain joins TRBV2 and TRBJ1-5; D ambiguous. Between the trimmed V and J ends, which lost 4 bases and 4 bases, there was a span of 5 bases. This CDR3 comprises 12 residues. Germline CDR1 and CDR2: SNHLY and FYNNEI. CDR3 sequence reads: CASSAPNQPQHF. Here the CDR3 DNA reads TGTGCCAGCAGTGCCCCGAATCAGCCCCAGCATTTT.

This rearrangement joins TRBV9 to TRBJ2-7, with TRBD1 matching 7 bases. CDR1 is SGDLS, CDR2 YYNGEE, per germline. J gave up 4 bases and V 3 bases, and 4 bases lay outside the gene matches. There are 13 residues in the CDR3. The DNA of the CDR3 is TGTGCCAGCAGCGGGGGGACAGAATACGAGCAGTACTTC. Its translation: CASSGGTEYEQYF.

The CDR3 loop reads CASGGRDTPSEAFF. The CDR3 DNA is TGTGCCAGCGGCGGGAGGGATACTCCTTCTGAAGCTTTCTTT. The chain employs TRBV7-6 and TRBJ1-1; D ambiguous. From germline, CDR1 is SGHVS and CDR2 FNYEAQ. The V end was cut by 8 bases, the J end by 6 bases, with 19 bases between. This CDR3 is 14 amino acids long.

The V and J genes are TRBV7-8 and TRBJ2-5; 10 bases match TRBD1. Germline loops: CDR1 SGHVS, CDR2 FQNEAQ. V was clipped by 5 bases and J by 3 bases; unmatched bases: 6. CDR3 length: 15 residues. The CDR3 sequence: CASSLGQGKEETQYF. In nucleotides, the CDR3 is TGTGCCAGCAGCCTGGGACAGGGGAAGGAAGAGACCCAGTACTTC.

This clone was seen only a few times. The rearrangement uses TRBV5-4 and TRBJ2-7; 9 bases are shared with TRBD2. The CDR3 runs 14 residues. Trimming removed 0 bases from V and 4 bases from J; junction bases left unmatched: 2. Germline assignment: CDR1 SGHNT and CDR2 YYREEE (reference sequence). The CDR3 here is CASSLAGLAYEQYF. The CDR3 bases are TGTGCCAGCAGCTTGGCCGGACTAGCGTACGAGCAGTACTTC.

The chain couples TRBV5-1 to TRBJ1-1, with 7 nucleotides matching TRBD1. J gave up 9 bases and V 2 bases, and 7 bases lay outside the gene matches. Germline CDR1 and CDR2: SGHRS and YFSETQ. The CDR3 consists of 13 residues. The CDR3 DNA follows: TGCGCCAGCAGCTTCGATACAGGGGTGAAAGCTTTCTTT. This sequence encodes CASSFDTGVKAFF.

In its sample, this clone was seen a few times. The conserved final phenylalanine or tryptophan is absent from the CDR3, which likely points to a read error. V usage is TRBV28 and J usage is TRBJ1-6; 7 bases match TRBD1. The germline gives CDR1 MDHEN, CDR2 SYDVKM. The CDR3 length is 14 residues. V lost 1 base to trimming and J lost 10 bases; unmatched junction nucleotides: 4. CDR3 sequence (DNA): TGTGCCAGCAGTTTATTGAACAGGGGATCACCCCTCCACCTT. Translating it yields CASSLLNRGSPLHL.

The chain couples TRBV19 to TRBJ2-7; 7 bases map to TRBD1. The V and J ends lost 5 bases and 5 bases, in that order; junction bases with no gene match: 6. This CDR3 has 13 amino acids. The germline V gene has CDR1 LNHDA and CDR2 SQIVND (reference sequence). CDR3 DNA sequence: TGTGCCAGTAGTGACAGGGAACGCGACGAGCAGTACTTC. Amino acid sequence: CASSDRERDEQYF.

The chain recombines TRBV5-6 with TRBJ2-1; 11 bases are shared with TRBD2. The CDR3 totals 13 residues. CDR1 and CDR2 (germline): SGHDT, YYEEEE. J gave up 6 bases and V 7 bases, and 3 bases lay outside the gene matches. Here the CDR3 DNA reads TGTGCCAGCCTGCTAGCGGGAGGCAATGAGCAGTTCTTC. Protein product: CASLLAGGNEQFF. The variable domain in full, with the rest retrieved from reference TRBV5-6 and TRBJ2-1, is DAGVTQSPTHLIKTRGQQVTLRCSPKSGHDTVSWYQQALGQGPQFIFQYYEEEERQRGNFPDRFSGHQFPNYSSELNVNALLLGDSALYLCASLLAGGNEQFFGPGTRLTVL.

A few counts support this clone. The chain links TRBV14 to TRBJ1-4; no firm D call. Trimming stripped 4 bases from V and 3 bases from J, with 15 bases between. Germline-derived CDR1 and CDR2 are SGHDN and FVKESK. This CDR3 is 16 amino acids long. This CDR3 is CASSPREGRANEKLFF. The CDR3 DNA reads as TGTGCCAGCAGCCCGCGCGAGGGTCGGGCTAATGAAAAACTGTTTTTT.

The rearrangement joins TRBV5-4 to TRBJ1-2; D remains unclear. The germline V gene encodes CDR1 SGHNT and CDR2 YYREEE (reference sequence). V was trimmed by 4 bases and J by 8 bases, leaving 15 bases between them. The CDR3 runs to 13 residues. The CDR3 is CASSQAGAWGYTF. The CDR3, as DNA: TGTGCCAGCAGCCAGGCAGGCGCGTGGGGCTACACCTTC.

This clone was seen only a few times. The chain is built from TRBV11-3 and TRBJ2-7; D may be TRBD2 (6 bases). V was trimmed by 1 base and J by 3 bases, leaving 7 bases between them. Per the germline V gene, CDR1 is SGHNT and CDR2 is YENEEA. The CDR3 runs 13 residues. This chain's CDR3 is CASSLGGDYEQYF. CDR3 DNA sequence: TGTGCCAGCAGCTTAGGGGGGGACTACGAGCAGTACTTC.

Turning to this clone: The same CDR3 arises from other DNA sequences in this sample as well. The chain uses TRBV6-5 and TRBJ1-1, with D possibly being TRBD1 (6 bases). The CDR3 length is 14 residues. V dropped 0 bases and J dropped 1 base, with 6 bases sitting between them. Germline V gives CDR1 MNHEY, CDR2 SVGAGI. The CDR3 region is CASSYSTGNTEAFF. The DNA for the CDR3 is TGTGCCAGCAGTTACTCGACAGGGAACACTGAAGCTTTCTTT.

The J gene is TRBJ1-2, the V gene TRBV7-9; D is undetermined. V lost 6 bases, J lost 6 bases, and 8 bases lay in between. The germline CDR1 and CDR2 sequences are SEHNR and FQNEAQ (reference sequence). The CDR3 sequence is 11 residues long. CDR3 loop: CASRRGDGYTF. CDR3 nucleotide sequence: TGTGCCAGCAGACGGGGTGATGGCTACACCTTC. Supplemented by reference TRBV7-9 and TRBJ1-2, the full variable domain reads DTGVSQNPRHKITKRGQNVTFRCDPISEHNRLYWYRQTLGQGPEFLTYFQNEAQLEKSRLLSDRFSAERPKGSFSTLEIQRTEQGDSAMYLCASRRGDGYTFGSGTRLTVV.

This clone came up a few times. This chain uses TRBV10-3 with TRBJ2-5, with D tentatively TRBD2 (8 bases). Between the trimmed V and J ends, which lost 4 bases and 2 bases, there was a span of 17 bases. This CDR3 spans 16 amino acids. The V gene's germline CDR1 is ENHRY and CDR2 SYGVKD. CDR3 bases: TGTGCCATCAGTGCCCCCCGGGAGGGACAGCAAGAGACCCAGTACTTC. Its protein is CAISAPREGQQETQYF.

The chain couples TRBV10-1 to TRBJ2-3; no definite D call. This CDR3 has 13 amino acids. Trimming removed 3 bases from V and 9 bases from J, with 13 bases in between. In germline, CDR1 is WNHNN, CDR2 SYGVQD (reference sequence). Here the CDR3 DNA reads TGCGCCAGCAGTGAAAGTGTGTTGGAGACGCAGTATTTT. Translating it yields CASSESVLETQYF.

This clone has only a few counts. The chain is built from TRBV6-1 and TRBJ2-1, with 9 bases identical to TRBD1. Germline CDR1 and CDR2: MNHNS and SASEGT. The CDR3 is 14 residues long. The J segment lost 8 bases and the V segment lost 6 bases, leaving 8 bases of the junction unmatched. The CDR3 spells CASRPRDRVHEQFF. The CDR3 DNA follows: TGTGCCAGCAGGCCCCGGGACAGGGTACATGAGCAGTTCTTC.

The rearrangement joins TRBV19 to TRBJ1-5; TRBD1 might be the D (6 bases). The germline V gene encodes CDR1 LNHDA and CDR2 SQIVND (reference sequence). There are 16 residues in the CDR3. With 3 bases removed from V and 6 bases from J, the gap between germline ends came to 18 bases. The CDR3 is CASSMVGRGQGQPQHF. The CDR3, as DNA: TGTGCCAGTAGTATGGTTGGCAGGGGCCAGGGTCAGCCCCAGCATTTT. The variable domain in full, completed from reference TRBV19 and TRBJ1-5, reads DGGITQSPKYLFRKEGQNVTLSCEQNLNHDAMYWYRQDPGQGLRLIYYSQIVNDFQKGDIAEGYSVSREKKESFPLTVTSAQKNPTAFYLCASSMVGRGQGQPQHFGDGTRLSIL.